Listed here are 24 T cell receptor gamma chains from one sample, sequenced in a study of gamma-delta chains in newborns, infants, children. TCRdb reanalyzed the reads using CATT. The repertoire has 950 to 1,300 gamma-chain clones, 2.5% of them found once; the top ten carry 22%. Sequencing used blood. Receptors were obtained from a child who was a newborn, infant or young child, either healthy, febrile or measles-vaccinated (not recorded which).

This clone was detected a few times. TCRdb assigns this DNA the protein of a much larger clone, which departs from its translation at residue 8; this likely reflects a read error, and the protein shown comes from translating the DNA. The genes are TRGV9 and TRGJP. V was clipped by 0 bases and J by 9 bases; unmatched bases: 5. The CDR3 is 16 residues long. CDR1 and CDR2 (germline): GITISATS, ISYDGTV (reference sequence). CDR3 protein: CALWEVRGLGKKIKVF. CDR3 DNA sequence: TGTGCCTTGTGGGAGGTGCGGGGGTTGGGCAAAAAAATCAAGGTATTT.

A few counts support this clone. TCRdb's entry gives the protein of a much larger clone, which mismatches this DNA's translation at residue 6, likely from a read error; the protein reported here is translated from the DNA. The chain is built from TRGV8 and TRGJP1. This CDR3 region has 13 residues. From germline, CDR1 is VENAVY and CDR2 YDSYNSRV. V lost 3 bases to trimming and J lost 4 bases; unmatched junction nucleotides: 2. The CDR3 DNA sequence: TGTGCCACCTGGGATGGCACTGGTTGGTTCAAGATATTT. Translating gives CATWDGTGWFKIF.

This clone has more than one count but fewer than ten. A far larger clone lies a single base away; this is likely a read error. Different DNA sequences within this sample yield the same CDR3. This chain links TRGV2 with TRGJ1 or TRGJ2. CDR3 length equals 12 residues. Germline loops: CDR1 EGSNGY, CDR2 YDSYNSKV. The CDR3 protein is CATWDRDYKKLF. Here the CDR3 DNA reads TGTGCCACTTGGGACAGGGATTATAAGAAACTCTTT.

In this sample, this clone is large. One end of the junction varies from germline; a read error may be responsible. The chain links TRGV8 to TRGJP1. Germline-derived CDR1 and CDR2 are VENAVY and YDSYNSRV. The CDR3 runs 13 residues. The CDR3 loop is CAAWDTTGWFKIF. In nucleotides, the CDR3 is TGTGCCGCCTGGGATACCACTGGTTGGTTCAAGATATTT.

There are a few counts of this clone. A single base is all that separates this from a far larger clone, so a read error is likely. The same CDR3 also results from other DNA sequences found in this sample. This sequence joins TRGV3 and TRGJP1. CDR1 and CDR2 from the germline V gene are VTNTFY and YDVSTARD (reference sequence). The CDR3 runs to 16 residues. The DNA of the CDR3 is TGTGCCACCTGGGACAGGCCATATACCACTGGCTGGTTCAAGATATTT. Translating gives CATWDRPYTTGWFKIF.

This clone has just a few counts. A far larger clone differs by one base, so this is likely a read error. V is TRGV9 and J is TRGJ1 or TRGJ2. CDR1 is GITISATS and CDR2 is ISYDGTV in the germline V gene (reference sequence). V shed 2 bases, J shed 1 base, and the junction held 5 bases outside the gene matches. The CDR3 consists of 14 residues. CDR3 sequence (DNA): TGTGCCTTGTGGGAGGATCCAAATTATTATAAGAAACTCTTT. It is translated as CALWEDPNYYKKLF.

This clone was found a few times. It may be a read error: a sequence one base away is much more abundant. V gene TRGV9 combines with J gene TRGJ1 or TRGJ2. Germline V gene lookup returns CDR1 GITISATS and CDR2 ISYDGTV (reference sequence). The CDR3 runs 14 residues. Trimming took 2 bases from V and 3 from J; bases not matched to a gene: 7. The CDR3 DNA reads TGTGCCTTGTGGGAGGCGCATCTTTATTATAAGAAACTCTTT. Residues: CALWEAHLYYKKLF.

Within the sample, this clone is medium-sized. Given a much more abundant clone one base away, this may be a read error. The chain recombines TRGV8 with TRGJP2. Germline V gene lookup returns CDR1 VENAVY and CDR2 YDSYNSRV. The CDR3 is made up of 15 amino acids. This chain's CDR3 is CAAWGTYSSDWIKTF. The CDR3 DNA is TGTGCCGCCTGGGGTACTTATAGTAGTGATTGGATCAAGACGTTT.

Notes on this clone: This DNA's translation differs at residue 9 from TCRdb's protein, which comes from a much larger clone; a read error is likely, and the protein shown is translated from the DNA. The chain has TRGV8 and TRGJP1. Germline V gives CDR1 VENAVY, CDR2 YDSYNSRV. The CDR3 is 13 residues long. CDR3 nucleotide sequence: TGTGCCACCTGGGATAAAACTGGTCGGTTCAAGATATTT. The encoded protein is CATWDKTGRFKIF.

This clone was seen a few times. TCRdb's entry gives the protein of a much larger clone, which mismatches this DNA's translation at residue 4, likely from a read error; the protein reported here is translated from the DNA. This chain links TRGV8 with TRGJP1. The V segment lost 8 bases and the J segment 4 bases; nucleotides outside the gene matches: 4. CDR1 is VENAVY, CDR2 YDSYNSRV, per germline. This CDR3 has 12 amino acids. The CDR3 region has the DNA TGTGCCACCTTGGACACTGGTTGGTTCAAGATATTT. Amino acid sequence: CATLDTGWFKIF.

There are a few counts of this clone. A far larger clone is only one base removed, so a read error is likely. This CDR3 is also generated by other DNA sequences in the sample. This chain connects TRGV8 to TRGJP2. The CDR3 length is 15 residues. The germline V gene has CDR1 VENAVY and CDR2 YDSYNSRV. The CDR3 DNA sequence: TGTGCCACTTGGGGTACTTATAGTAGTGATTGGATCAAGACGTTT. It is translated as CATWGTYSSDWIKTF.

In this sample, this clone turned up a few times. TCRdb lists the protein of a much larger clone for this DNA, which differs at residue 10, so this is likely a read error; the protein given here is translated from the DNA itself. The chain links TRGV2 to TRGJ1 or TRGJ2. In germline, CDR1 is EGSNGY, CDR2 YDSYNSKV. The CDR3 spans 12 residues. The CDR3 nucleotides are TGTGCCACCTGGGACGGGCTTTATAAGGAACTCTTT. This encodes CATWDGLYKELF.

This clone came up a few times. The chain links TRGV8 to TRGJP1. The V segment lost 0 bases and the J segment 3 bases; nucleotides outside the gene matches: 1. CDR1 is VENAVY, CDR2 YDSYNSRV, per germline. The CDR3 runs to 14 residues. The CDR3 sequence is CATWDRPTGWFKIF. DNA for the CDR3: TGTGCCACCTGGGATAGGCCCACTGGTTGGTTCAAGATATTT.

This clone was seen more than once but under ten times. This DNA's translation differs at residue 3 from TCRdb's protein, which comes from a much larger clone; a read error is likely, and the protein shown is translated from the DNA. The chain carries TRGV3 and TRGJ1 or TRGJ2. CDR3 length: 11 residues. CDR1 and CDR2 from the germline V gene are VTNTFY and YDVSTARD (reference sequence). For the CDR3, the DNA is TGTGCCGCCTGGGACAGGCATAAGAAACTCTTT. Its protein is CAAWDRHKKLF.

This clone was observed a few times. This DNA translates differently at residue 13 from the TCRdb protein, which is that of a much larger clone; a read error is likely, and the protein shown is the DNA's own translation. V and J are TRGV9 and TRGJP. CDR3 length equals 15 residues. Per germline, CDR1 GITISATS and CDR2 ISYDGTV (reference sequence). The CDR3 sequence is CALWEDELGKKIEVF. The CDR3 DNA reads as TGTGCCTTGTGGGAGGATGAGTTGGGCAAAAAAATCGAGGTATTT.

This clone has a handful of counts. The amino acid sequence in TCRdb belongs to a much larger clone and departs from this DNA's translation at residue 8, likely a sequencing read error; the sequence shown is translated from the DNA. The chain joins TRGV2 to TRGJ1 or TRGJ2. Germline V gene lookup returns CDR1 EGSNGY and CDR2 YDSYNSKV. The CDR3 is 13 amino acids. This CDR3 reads CATWDTNHYKKLF. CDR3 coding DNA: TGTGCCACCTGGGACACGAATCATTATAAGAAACTCTTT.

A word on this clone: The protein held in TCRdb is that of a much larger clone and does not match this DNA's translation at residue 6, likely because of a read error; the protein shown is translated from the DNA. In DNA form, the CDR3 reads TGTGCCACCTGGGACAGTACGGGGGGGAAACTCTTT. Protein: CATWDSTGGKLF. The chain couples TRGV2 to TRGJ1 or TRGJ2. The germline V gene encodes CDR1 EGSNGY and CDR2 YDSYNSKV. V lost 3 bases and J lost 12; bases outside the gene matches: 11. CDR3 size: 12 residues.

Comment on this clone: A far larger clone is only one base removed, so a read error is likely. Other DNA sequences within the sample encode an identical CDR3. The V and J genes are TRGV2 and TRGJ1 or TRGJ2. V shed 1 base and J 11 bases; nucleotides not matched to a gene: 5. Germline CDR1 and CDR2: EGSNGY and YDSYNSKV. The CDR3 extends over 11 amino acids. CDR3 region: CATWDGQEKLF. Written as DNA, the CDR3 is TGTGCCACCTGGGACGGACAGGAGAAACTCTTT.

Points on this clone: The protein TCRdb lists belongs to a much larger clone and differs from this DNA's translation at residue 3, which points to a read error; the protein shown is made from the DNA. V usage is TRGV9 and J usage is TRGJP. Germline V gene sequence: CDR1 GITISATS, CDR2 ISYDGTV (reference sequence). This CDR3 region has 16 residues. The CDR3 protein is CASWEVSELGKKIKVF. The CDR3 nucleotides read TGTGCCTCGTGGGAGGTGTCGGAGTTGGGCAAAAAAATCAAGGTATTT.

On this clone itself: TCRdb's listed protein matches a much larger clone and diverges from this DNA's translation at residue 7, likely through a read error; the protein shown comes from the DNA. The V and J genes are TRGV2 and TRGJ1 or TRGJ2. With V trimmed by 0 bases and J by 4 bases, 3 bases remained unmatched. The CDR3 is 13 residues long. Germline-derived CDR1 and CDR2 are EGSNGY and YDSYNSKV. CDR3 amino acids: CATWDGSYYKKLF. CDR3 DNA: TGTGCCACCTGGGACGGGTCGTATTATAAGAAACTCTTT.

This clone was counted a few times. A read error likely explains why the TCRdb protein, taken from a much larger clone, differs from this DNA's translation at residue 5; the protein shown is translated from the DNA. The CDR3 reads CATWVRYKKLF. In nucleotides, the CDR3 is TGTGCCACCTGGGTCAGGTATAAGAAACTCTTT. The chain uses TRGV3 and TRGJ1 or TRGJ2. CDR1 and CDR2 (germline): VTNTFY, YDVSTARD (reference sequence). The CDR3 extends over 11 amino acids.

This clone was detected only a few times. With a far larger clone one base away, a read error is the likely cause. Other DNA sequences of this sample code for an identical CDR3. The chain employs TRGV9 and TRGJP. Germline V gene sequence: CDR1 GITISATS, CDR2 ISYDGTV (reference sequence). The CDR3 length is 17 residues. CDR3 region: CALWEVGQELGKKIKVF. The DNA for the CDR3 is TGTGCCTTGTGGGAGGTGGGGCAAGAGTTGGGCAAAAAAATCAAGGTGTTT.

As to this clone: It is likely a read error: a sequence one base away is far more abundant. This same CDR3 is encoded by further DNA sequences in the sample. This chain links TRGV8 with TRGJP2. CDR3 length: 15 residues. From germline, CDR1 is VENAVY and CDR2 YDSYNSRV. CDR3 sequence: CATWASYSSDWIKTF. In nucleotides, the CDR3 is TGTGCCACCTGGGCCTCATATAGTAGCGATTGGATCAAGACGTTT.

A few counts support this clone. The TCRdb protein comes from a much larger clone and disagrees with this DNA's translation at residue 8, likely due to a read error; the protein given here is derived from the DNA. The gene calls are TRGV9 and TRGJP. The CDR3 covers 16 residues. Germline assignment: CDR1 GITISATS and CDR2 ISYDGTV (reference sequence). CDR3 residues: CALWEGQGLGKKIKVF. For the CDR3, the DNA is TGTGCCTTGTGGGAGGGACAAGGGTTGGGCAAAAAAATCAAGGTATTT.